The 21 T cell receptor beta chains below all came from one sample that was sequenced in a study of Ad26.COV2.S vaccination and SARS-CoV-2 variants. The method was immunoSEQ multiplex PCR; TCRdb's version includes in-frame clones alone and lacks a portion of them. The data show 300,000 to 400,000 clones, with approximately 86% seen just once and around 2% held by the top ten. Treatment reported: 19 received Ad26.COV2.S at low or high dose, single or two shots; about 5 received placebo; per-sample allocation not given. Samples came from day 63 after the first vaccine or placebo injection. The sequences come from peripheral blood, collected in a trial of Ad26.COV2.S vaccine versus placebo. The receptor set was obtained from a person aged 18-65 years who received the Ad26.COV2.S COVID-19 vaccine or a placebo.

Only a few counts were recorded for this clone. This chain connects TRBV5-4 to TRBJ1-1, with 9 bases that match TRBD1. Germline V lookup: CDR1 SGHNT, CDR2 YYREEE (reference sequence). The CDR3 totals 16 residues. Trimming took 4 bases from V and 4 from J; bases not matched to a gene: 11. The CDR3 DNA reads TGTGCCAGCAGCCCGATTAACAGGGGGCGGAGCACTGAAGCTTTCTTT. Translation: CASSPINRGRSTEAFF.

CDR3 region: CSASTGTNSPLHF. The DNA of the CDR3 is TGCAGTGCTAGTACAGGAACTAATTCACCCCTCCACTTT. This chain connects TRBV20-1 to TRBJ1-6; tentatively, D is TRBD1 (5 bases). Trimming removed 3 bases at V and 6 bases at J, with 9 bases between. CDR1 and CDR2 from the germline V gene are DFQATT and SNEGSKA (reference sequence). This CDR3 contains 13 residues.

The chain recombines TRBV7-9 with TRBJ2-3; D is ambiguous. Germline V gives CDR1 SEHNR, CDR2 FQNEAQ (reference sequence). The CDR3 length is 11 residues. The DNA of the CDR3 is TGTACGGCGGCTCCCACAGATACGCAGTATTTT. Translating it yields CTAAPTDTQYF. The variable domain in full, completed from reference TRBV7-9 and TRBJ2-3, reads DTGVSQNPRHKITKRGQNVTFRCDPISEHNRLYWYRQTLGQGPEFLTYFQNEAQLEKSRLLSDRFSAERPKGSFSTLEIQRTEQGDSAMYLCTAAPTDTQYFGPGTRLTVL.

This chain joins TRBV11-3 and TRBJ2-2; no clear D gene. In germline, CDR1 is SGHNT, CDR2 YENEEA. Trimming took off 5 bases at V and 2 bases at J, with 12 bases between the two ends. The CDR3 totals 15 residues. CDR3 residues: CASSALGSNTGELFF. The DNA of the CDR3 is TGTGCCAGCAGCGCCCTCGGGTCTAACACCGGGGAGCTGTTTTTT. The full variable domain, in which reference TRBV11-3 and TRBJ2-2 provide the parts outside the CDR3, is EAGVVQSPRYKIIEKKQPVAFWCNPISGHNTLYWYLQNLGQGPELLIRYENEEAVDDSQLPKDRFSAERLKGVDSTLKIQPAELGDSAVYLCASSALGSNTGELFFGEGSRLTVL.

The chain's CDR3 is CASSLRLAGGPTKETQYF. Written as DNA, the CDR3 is TGTGCCAGCAGTTTAAGGCTAGCGGGGGGGCCGACCAAAGAGACCCAGTACTTC. The V call is TRBV28, the J call TRBJ2-5, with TRBD2 matching over 12 bases. The trim removed 2 bases at V and 3 bases at J, leaving 10 bases unmatched. The CDR3 runs to 18 residues. Germline values: CDR1 MDHEN, CDR2 SYDVKM.

The V gene is TRBV2, the J gene TRBJ1-6; the D is unclear. This CDR3 is 10 amino acids long. Germline CDR1 SNHLY, CDR2 FYNNEI. Trimming pared 4 bases from V and 16 bases from J, leaving 8 bases between. The chain's CDR3 is CASSGGSLHF. Here the CDR3 DNA reads TGTGCCAGCAGTGGAGGGAGTCTCCACTTT.

This clone was picked up one time. The chain employs TRBV19 and TRBJ2-2, with 10 nucleotides matching TRBD1. Germline CDR1 LNHDA, CDR2 SQIVND (reference sequence). Trimming at V came to 3 bases and at J to 4 bases, leaving 5 bases not matched to a gene. The CDR3 is 16 residues long. CDR3 DNA: TGTGCCAGTAGTATTCCGGACAGGGGGACCACCGGGGAGCTGTTTTTT. Its protein product is CASSIPDRGTTGELFF.

CDR3 DNA: TGTGCCAGCAGCTCGGCGGGCCGGGATGTCACTTTTGGCTACACCTTC. Residues: CASSSAGRDVTFGYTF. The gene calls are TRBV5-7 and TRBJ1-2; the D is unclear. TRBV5-7 is an open reading frame whose function is uncertain. Trimming took off 3 bases at V and 7 bases at J, with 22 bases between the two ends. The CDR3 extends over 16 amino acids.

The V gene is TRBV14, the J gene TRBJ2-4; no clear D gene. Trimming took off 1 base at V and 2 bases at J, with 9 bases between the two ends. CDR1 SGHDN and CDR2 FVKESK come from the germline V gene. The CDR3 loop spans 15 amino acids. The CDR3 DNA follows: TGTGCCAGCAGCCAAGGCCGGGCGACCAAAAACATTCAGTACTTC. Translating it yields CASSQGRATKNIQYF.

This sequence joins TRBV5-4 and TRBJ1-1; D unresolved. The CDR3 has 13 residues. CDR1 and CDR2 (germline): SGHNT, YYREEE (reference sequence). V gave up 3 bases and J gave up 0 bases, with 6 bases separating them. The CDR3 loop is CASSSPVNTEAFF. The CDR3 DNA sequence: TGTGCCAGCAGCTCCCCCGTGAACACTGAAGCTTTCTTT.

This sequence joins TRBV7-2 and TRBJ1-3; the D gene is possibly TRBD1 (5 bases). Trimming removed 5 bases at V and 2 bases at J, with 10 bases between. Looked up from germline, CDR1 is SGHTA and CDR2 is FQGNSA. This CDR3 contains 14 residues. In DNA form, the CDR3 reads TGTGCCAGCAGCCAGGGACTCCCTGGAAACACCATATATTTT. Translating it yields CASSQGLPGNTIYF.

The chain couples TRBV10-3 to TRBJ1-4; tentatively, D is TRBD1 (6 bases). CDR1 is ENHRY and CDR2 is SYGVKD in the germline V gene. There are 15 residues in the CDR3. V was shortened by 0 bases and J by 8 bases, with 13 bases between the two germline ends. Here the CDR3 reads CAISESLGAGEKLFF. The CDR3 region has the DNA TGTGCCATCAGTGAGTCTTTGGGGGCGGGCGAAAAACTGTTTTTT.

A single count supports this clone. The rearrangement joins TRBV27 to TRBJ2-5; D not certain. The CDR3 consists of 15 residues. CDR1 and CDR2 (germline): MNHEY, SMNVEV (reference sequence). V gave up 5 bases and J gave up 2 bases, with 15 bases separating them. CDR3 sequence (DNA): TGTGCCAGCAGTCCCCTGGTTTGGAAACAAGAGACCCAGTACTTC. As protein: CASSPLVWKQETQYF.

CDR3 DNA: TGTGCCAGCAGCTCCGGGACAGGGGTCTTGCCCCAGCATTTT. Its protein product is CASSSGTGVLPQHF. The rearrangement uses TRBV6-5 and TRBJ1-5, with 10 nucleotides matching TRBD1. The germline CDR1 and CDR2 sequences are MNHEY and SVGAGI. The CDR3 covers 14 residues. Germline trimming cut 6 bases from V and 9 bases from J; bases unmatched to any gene: 8.

The chain employs TRBV18 and TRBJ2-7; D is unclear. V was clipped by 3 bases and J by 5 bases, with 8 bases between them. The CDR3 has 12 amino acids. Germline lookup yields CDR1 KGHSH and CDR2 LQKENI. DNA for the CDR3: TGTGCCAGCTCACCGGGGTTTAACGAGCAGTACTTC. The encoded protein is CASSPGFNEQYF.

The genes are TRBV30 and TRBJ1-3, with D perhaps TRBD1 (6 bases). The CDR3 sequence is 13 residues long. The germline V gene encodes CDR1 GTSNPN and CDR2 SVGIG (reference sequence). V lost 1 base, J lost 4 bases, and 8 bases lay in between. The CDR3, as DNA: TGTGCCTGGAGTGCCACAGGGGGAAACACCATATATTTT. It yields the protein CAWSATGGNTIYF. The complete variable domain, with remaining parts taken from reference TRBV30 and TRBJ1-3, reads SQTIHQWPATLVQPVGSPLSLECTVEGTSNPNLYWYRQAAGRGLQLLFYSVGIGQISSEVPQNLSASRPQDRQFILSSKKLLLSDSGFYLCAWSATGGNTIYFGEGSWLTVV.

This chain joins TRBV14 and TRBJ2-7; no definite D call. CDR1 and CDR2 (germline): SGHDN, FVKESK. There are 13 residues in the CDR3. Trimming cost V 1 base and J 2 bases, with 6 bases left between them. The CDR3 nucleotides are TGTGCCAGCAGCCAAGGGATGACCTACGAGCAGTACTTC. It encodes CASSQGMTYEQYF.

The chain links TRBV10-3 to TRBJ2-5; D may be TRBD1 or TRBD2 (5 bases each). The CDR3 has 13 residues. Trimming removed 6 bases from V and 2 bases from J, with 10 bases in between. Looked up from germline, CDR1 is ENHRY and CDR2 is SYGVKD. In nucleotides, the CDR3 is TGTGCCATCAGGGGGACGGCGCAAGAGACCCAGTACTTC. Translated: CAIRGTAQETQYF.

The rearrangement links TRBV15 to TRBJ2-3; 9 bases match TRBD2. Germline trimming cut 1 base from V and 2 bases from J; bases unmatched to any gene: 4. The length of the CDR3 is 16 residues. Germline-derived CDR1 and CDR2 are LNHNV and YYDKDF (reference sequence). CDR3 in amino acids: CATSRGIAGATDTQYF. The CDR3 region has the DNA TGTGCCACCAGCAGAGGTATAGCGGGGGCCACAGATACGCAGTATTTT.

This clone was observed at least ten times. This chain uses TRBV7-8 with TRBJ2-2; D is possibly TRBD2 (5 bases). V lost 6 bases, J lost 2 bases, and 13 bases lay in between. Germline CDR1 SGHVS, CDR2 FQNEAQ. The CDR3 contains 15 residues. The CDR3 DNA follows: TGTGCCAGCAGTGAGGACTCCGCAAACACCGGGGAGCTGTTTTTT. This encodes CASSEDSANTGELFF.

The chain has TRBV28 and TRBJ1-2; TRBD1 is a possible D gene (5 bases). The CDR3 totals 12 residues. In germline, CDR1 is MDHEN, CDR2 SYDVKM. Trimming left V 6 bases short and J 4 bases short, with 9 bases between. In DNA form, the CDR3 reads TGTGCCAGCAGCGACAGACTCTATGGCTACACCTTC. It specifies CASSDRLYGYTF.